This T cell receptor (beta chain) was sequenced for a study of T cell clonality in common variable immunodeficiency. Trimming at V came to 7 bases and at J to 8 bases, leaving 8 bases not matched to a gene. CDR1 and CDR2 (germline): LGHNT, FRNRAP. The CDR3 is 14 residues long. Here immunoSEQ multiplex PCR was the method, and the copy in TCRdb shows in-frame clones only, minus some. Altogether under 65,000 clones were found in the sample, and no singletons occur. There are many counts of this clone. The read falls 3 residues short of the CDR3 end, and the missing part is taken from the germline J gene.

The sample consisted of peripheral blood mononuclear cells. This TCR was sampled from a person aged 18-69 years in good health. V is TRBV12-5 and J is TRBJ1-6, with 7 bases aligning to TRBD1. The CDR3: CASVLQGYHSPLHF. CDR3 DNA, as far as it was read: TGTGCTAGTGTCTTACAGGGGTATCATTCACCC.